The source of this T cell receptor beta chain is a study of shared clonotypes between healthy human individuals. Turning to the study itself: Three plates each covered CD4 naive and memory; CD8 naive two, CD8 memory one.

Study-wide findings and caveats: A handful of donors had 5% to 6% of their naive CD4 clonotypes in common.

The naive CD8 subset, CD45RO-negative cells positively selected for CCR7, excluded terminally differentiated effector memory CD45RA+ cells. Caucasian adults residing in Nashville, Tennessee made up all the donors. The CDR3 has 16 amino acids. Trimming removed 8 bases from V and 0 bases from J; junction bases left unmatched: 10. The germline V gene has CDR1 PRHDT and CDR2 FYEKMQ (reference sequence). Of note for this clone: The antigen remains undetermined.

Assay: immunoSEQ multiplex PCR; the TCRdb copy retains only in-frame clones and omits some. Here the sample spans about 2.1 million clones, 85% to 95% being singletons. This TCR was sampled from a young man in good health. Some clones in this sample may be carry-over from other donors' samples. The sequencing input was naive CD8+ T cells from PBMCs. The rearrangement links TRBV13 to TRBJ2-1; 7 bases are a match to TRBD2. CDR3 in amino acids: CASGVGRGSSYNEQFF. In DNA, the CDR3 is TGTGCCAGCGGAGTTGGGCGGGGGAGCTCCTACAATGAGCAGTTCTTC.